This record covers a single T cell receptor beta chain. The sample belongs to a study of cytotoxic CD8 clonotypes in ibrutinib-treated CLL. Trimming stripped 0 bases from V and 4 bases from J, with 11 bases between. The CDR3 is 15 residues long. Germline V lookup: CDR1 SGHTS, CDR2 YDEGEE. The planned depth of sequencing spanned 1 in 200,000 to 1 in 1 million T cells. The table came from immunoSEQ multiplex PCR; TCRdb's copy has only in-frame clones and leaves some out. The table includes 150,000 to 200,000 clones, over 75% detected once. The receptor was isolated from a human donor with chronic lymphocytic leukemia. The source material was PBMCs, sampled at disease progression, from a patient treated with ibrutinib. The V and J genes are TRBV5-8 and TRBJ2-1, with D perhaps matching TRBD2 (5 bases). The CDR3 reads CASSLALALYNEQFF. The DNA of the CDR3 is TGTGCCAGCAGCTTGGCTCTAGCACTATACAATGAGCAGTTCTTC.